This entry lists 3 T cell receptor beta chains sequenced from one sample in a study of OX40 agonist ivuxolimab in advanced cancers. Here immunoSEQ multiplex PCR was the method, and the copy in TCRdb shows in-frame clones only, minus some. The table includes around 77,000 clones, about 90% detected once. Specimen: CD4+ or CD8+ T cells sorted from blood, collected in a trial of the OX40 agonist ivuxolimab. The source of these receptors is an adult with an advanced solid tumor such as melanoma, head and neck, liver or kidney cancer.

The V and J genes are TRBV6-5 and TRBJ2-1, with D unclear. This CDR3 has 14 amino acids. Germline assignment: CDR1 MNHEY and CDR2 SVGAGI. Trimming took off 2 bases at V and 7 bases at J, with 12 bases between the two ends. The CDR3, as DNA: TGTGCCAGCAGTTACGGCGTATTGGGTAATGAGCAGTTCTTC. It specifies CASSYGVLGNEQFF.

The chain couples TRBV4-1 to TRBJ2-5, with 16 bases lining up with TRBD2. Losses at the gene ends were 3 bases for V and 5 bases for J; bases not matched to a gene: 6. This CDR3 has 17 amino acids. Looked up from germline, CDR1 is MGHRA and CDR2 is YSYEKL. CDR3 coding DNA: TGCGCCAGCAGCCAGGGACTAGCGGGAGGGTCCATCGAGACCCAGTACTTC. Translation: CASSQGLAGGSIETQYF.

This clone was recorded only once. This sequence joins TRBV29-1 and TRBJ2-4; no firm D call. CDR1 is SQVTM and CDR2 is ANQGSEA in the germline V gene. This CDR3 has 13 amino acids. Trimming cost V 7 bases and J 0 bases, with 10 bases left between them. The CDR3 DNA is TGCAGCGGGGTGGGCCTAGCCAAAAACATTCAGTACTTC. Residues: CSGVGLAKNIQYF.